This T cell receptor beta chain was profiled in a study of CD8 T cells in Susac syndrome. Reverse transcription of roughly 0.5 to 1 ug RNA used random hexamers. TCRdb itself ran the immunoSEQ multiplex PCR reads through MiXCR, one entry per CDR3 protein. The table lists more than 100,000 distinct CDR3 sequences, 96% of them singletons. Trimming stripped 6 bases from V and 3 bases from J, with 9 bases between. Germline V gene lookup returns CDR1 LGHDT and CDR2 YNNKEL (reference sequence). CDR3 size: 12 residues. The sequence was collected from a human donor with Susac syndrome. The chain combines TRBV3-1 with TRBJ2-7; tentative D call: TRBD1 (6 bases). Sequenced input: CD4+ T cells from PBMCs. The CDR3 nucleotides are TGTGCCAGCAGTAGGACAGTCTACGAGCAGTACTTC. Translated, it gives CASSRTVYEQYF.